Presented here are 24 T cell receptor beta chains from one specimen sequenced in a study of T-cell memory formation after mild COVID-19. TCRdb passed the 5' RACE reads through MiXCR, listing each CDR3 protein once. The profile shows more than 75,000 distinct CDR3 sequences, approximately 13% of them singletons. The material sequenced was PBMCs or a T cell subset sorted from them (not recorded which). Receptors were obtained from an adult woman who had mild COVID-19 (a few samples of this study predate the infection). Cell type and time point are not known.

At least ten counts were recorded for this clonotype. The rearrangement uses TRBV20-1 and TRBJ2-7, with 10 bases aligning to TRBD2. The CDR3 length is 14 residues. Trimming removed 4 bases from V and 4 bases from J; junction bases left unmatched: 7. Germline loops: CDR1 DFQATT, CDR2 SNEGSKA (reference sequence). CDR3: CSATTSGEGYEQYF. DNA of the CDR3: TGCAGTGCTACAACTAGCGGGGAGGGTTACGAGCAGTACTTC.

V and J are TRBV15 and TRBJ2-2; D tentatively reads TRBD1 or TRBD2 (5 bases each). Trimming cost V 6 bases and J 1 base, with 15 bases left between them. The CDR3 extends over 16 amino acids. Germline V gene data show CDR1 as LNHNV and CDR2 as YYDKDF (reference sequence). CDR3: CATRDSRAGNTGELFF. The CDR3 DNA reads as TGTGCCACCAGGGACTCCAGGGCCGGGAACACCGGGGAGCTGTTTTTT.

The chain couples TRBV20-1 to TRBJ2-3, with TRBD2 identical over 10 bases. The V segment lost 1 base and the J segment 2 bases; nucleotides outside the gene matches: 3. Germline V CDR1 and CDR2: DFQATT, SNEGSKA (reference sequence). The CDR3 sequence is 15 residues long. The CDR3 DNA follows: TGCAGTGCTAGAGTAGCGGGGGGATTCACAGATACGCAGTATTTT. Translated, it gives CSARVAGGFTDTQYF.

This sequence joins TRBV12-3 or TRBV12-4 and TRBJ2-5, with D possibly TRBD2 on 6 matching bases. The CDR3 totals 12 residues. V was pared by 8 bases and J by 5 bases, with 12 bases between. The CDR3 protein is CASRGIEETQYF. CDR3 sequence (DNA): TGTGCCAGCCGGGGGATCGAGGAGACCCAGTACTTC.

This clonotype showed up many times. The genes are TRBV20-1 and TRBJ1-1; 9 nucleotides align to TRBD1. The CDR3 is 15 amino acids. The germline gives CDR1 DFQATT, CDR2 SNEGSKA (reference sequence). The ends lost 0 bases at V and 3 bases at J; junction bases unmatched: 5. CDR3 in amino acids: CSAREQGALDTEAFF. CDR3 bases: TGCAGTGCTAGAGAACAGGGGGCCTTGGACACTGAAGCTTTCTTT.

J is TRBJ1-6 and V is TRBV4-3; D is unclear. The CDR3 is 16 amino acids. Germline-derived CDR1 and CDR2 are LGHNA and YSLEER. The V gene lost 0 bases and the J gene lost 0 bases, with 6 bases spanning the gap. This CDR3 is CASSQDRDSYNSPLHF. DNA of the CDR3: TGCGCCAGCAGCCAAGATAGGGACTCCTATAATTCACCCCTCCACTTT.

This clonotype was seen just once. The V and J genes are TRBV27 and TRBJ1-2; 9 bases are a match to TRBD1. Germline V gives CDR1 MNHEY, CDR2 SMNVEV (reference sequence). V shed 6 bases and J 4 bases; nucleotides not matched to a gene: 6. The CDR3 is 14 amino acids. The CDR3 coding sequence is TGTGCCAGCAGCCTACAGGGGGCCGGCTATGGCTACACCTTC. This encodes CASSLQGAGYGYTF.

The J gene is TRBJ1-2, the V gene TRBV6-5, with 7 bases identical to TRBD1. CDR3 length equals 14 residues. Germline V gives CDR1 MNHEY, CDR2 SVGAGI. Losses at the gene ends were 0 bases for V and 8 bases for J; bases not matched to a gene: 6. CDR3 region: CASSYSTGREGYTF. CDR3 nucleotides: TGTGCCAGCAGTTACTCGACAGGGAGAGAAGGCTACACCTTC.

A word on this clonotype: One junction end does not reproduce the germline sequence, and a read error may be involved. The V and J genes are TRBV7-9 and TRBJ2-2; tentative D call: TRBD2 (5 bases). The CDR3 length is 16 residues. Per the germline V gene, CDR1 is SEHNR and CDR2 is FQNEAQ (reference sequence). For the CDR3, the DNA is TGTGACAGCAGCCCAAGCCGGGGAGAGAACACCGGGGAGCTGTTTTTT. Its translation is CDSSPSRGENTGELFF. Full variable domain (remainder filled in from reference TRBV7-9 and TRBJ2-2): DTGVSQNPRHKITKRGQNVTFRCDPISEHNRLYWYRQTLGQGPEFLTYFQNEAQLEKSRLLSDRFSAERPKGSFSTLEIQRTEQGDSAMYLCDSSPSRGENTGELFFGEGSRLTVL.

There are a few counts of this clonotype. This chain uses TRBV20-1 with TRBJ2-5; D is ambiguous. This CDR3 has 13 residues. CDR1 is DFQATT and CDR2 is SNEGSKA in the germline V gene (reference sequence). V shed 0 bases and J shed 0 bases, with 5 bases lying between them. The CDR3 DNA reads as TGCAGTGCTAGAGATAGAGACCAAGAGACCCAGTACTTC. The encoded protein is CSARDRDQETQYF.

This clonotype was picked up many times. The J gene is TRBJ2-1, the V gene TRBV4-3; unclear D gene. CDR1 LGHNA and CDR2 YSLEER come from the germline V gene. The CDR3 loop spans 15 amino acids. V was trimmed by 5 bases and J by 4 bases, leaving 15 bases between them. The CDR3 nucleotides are TGCGCCAGCAGCGAAGGCCCTTCGGCTTACAATGAGCAGTTCTTC. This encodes CASSEGPSAYNEQFF.

The CDR3 nucleotides read TGTGCCAGCAGTTGGACAGGGAAGCCCTACGAGCAGTACTTC. Translated: CASSWTGKPYEQYF. This rearrangement joins TRBV6-5 to TRBJ2-7, with TRBD1 identical over 8 bases. The CDR3 contains 14 residues. Germline CDR1 reads MNHEY; CDR2 reads SVGAGI. J lost 2 bases, V lost 4 bases, and 4 bases had no gene match.

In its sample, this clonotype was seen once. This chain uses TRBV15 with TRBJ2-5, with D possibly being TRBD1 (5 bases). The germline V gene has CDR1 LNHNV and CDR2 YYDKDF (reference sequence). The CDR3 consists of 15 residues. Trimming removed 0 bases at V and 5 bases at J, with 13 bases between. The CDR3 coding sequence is TGTGCCACCAGCAGAGATAGAGCAGGGTATGAGACCCAGTACTTC. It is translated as CATSRDRAGYETQYF.

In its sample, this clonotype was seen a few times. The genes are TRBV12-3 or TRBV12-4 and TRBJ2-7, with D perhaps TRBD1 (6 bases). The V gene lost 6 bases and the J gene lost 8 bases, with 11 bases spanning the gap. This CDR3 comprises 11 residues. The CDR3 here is CASSPDSKQYF. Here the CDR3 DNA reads TGTGCCAGCAGCCCGGACAGCAAGCAGTACTTC.

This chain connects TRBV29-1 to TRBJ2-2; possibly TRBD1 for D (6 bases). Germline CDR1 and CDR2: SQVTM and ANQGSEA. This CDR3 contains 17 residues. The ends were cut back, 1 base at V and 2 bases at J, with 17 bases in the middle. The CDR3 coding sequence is TGCAGCGTTGAAGTTCTAAGTTCGGGACACAACACCGGGGAGCTGTTTTTT. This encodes CSVEVLSSGHNTGELFF.

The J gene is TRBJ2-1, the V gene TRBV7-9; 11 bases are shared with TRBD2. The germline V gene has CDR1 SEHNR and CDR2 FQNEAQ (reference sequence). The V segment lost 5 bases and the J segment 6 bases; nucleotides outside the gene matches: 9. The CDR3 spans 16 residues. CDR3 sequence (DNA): TGTGCCAGCAGCCACCTCACTAGCGGGAGAGGCAATGAGCAGTTCTTC. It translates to CASSHLTSGRGNEQFF.

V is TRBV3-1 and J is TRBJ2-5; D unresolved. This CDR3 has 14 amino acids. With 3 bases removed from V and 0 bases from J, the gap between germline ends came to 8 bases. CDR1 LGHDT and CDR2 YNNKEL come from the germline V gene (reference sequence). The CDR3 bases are TGTGCCAGCAGCCACCCGAGGAACCAAGAGACCCAGTACTTC. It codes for CASSHPRNQETQYF.

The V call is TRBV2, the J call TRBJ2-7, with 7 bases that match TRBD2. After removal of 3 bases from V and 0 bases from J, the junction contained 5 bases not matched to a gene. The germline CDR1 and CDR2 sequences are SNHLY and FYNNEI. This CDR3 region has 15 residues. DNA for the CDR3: TGTGCCAGCAGTGAGAGCGGGGAGGACTCCTACGAGCAGTACTTC. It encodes CASSESGEDSYEQYF.

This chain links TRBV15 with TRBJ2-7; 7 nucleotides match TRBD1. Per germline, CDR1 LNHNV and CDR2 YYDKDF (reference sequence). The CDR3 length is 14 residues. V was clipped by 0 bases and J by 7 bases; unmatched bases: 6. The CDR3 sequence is CATSRDGTVLEQYF. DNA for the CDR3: TGTGCCACCAGCAGAGATGGGACAGTCTTAGAGCAGTACTTC.

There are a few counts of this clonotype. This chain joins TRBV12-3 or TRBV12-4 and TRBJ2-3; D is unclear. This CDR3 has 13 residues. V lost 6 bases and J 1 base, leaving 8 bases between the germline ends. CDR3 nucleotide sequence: TGTGCCAGCAGCGACGTCGGCACAGATACGCAGTATTTT. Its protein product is CASSDVGTDTQYF.

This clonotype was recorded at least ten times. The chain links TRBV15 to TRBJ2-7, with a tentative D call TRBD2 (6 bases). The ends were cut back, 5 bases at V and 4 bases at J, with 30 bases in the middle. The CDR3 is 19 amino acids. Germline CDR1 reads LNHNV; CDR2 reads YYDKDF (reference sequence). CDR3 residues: CATSSAGLTGPDSKYEQYF. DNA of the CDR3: TGTGCCACCAGCTCCGCGGGGCTTACTGGACCGGACTCGAAGTACGAGCAGTACTTC. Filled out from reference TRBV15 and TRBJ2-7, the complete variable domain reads DAMVIQNPRYQVTQFGKPVTLSCSQTLNHNVMYWYQQKSSQAPKLLFHYYDKDFNNEADTPDNFQSRRPNTSFCFLDIRSPGLGDTAMYLCATSSAGLTGPDSKYEQYFGPGTRLTVT.

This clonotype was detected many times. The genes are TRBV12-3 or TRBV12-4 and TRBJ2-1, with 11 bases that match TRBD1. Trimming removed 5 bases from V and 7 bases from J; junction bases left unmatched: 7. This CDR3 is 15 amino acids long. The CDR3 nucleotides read TGTGCCAGCAGTGAGGACAGGGGGCCCTTTAATGAGCAGTTCTTC. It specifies CASSEDRGPFNEQFF.

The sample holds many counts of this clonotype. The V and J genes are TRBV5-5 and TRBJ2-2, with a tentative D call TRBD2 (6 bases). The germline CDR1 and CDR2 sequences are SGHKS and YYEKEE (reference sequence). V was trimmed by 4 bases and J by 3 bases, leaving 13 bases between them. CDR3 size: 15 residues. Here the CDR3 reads CASSPGVRDTGELFF. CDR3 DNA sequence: TGTGCCAGCAGCCCGGGAGTCAGGGACACCGGGGAGCTGTTTTTT.

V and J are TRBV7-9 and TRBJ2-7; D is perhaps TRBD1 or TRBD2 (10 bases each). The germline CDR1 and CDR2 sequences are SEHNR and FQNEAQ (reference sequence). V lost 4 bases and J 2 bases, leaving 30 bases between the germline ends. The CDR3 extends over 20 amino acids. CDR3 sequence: CASSSLGLAGDRGPTYEQYF. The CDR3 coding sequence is TGTGCCAGCAGCTCCCTGGGGCTAGCGGGAGACAGGGGGCCAACCTACGAGCAGTACTTC.